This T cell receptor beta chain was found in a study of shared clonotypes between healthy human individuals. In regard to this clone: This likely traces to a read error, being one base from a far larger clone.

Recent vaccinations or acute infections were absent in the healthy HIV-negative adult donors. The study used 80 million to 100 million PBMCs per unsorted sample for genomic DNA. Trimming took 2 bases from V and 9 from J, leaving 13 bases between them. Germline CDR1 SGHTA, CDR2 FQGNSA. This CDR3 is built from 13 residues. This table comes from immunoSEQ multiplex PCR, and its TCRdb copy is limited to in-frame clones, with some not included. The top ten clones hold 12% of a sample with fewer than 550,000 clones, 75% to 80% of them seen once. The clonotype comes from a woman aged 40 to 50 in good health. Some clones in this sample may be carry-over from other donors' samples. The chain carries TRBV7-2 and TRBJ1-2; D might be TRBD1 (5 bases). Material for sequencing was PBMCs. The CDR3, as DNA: TGTGCCAGCAGCTTATGGCAGGGCCATAGCTACACCTTC. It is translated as CASSLWQGHSYTF.